These 24 T cell receptor beta chains came from one sample sequenced in a study of radiotherapy plus CTLA-4 blockade in lung cancer. Generated by immunoSEQ multiplex PCR, the TCRdb table keeps only in-frame clones and is missing some. In the table there are about 94,000 clones, roughly 80% of which are singletons. Sequencing used peripheral blood, obtained from a patient treated with radiotherapy plus ipilimumab. These receptors were taken from a human donor with non-small cell lung cancer that progressed on radiotherapy plus ipilimumab.

The rearrangement uses TRBV7-9 and TRBJ2-2; 15 bases align to TRBD2. The CDR3 length is 16 residues. Trimming at V came to 4 bases and at J to 4 bases, leaving 1 base not matched to a gene. CDR1 and CDR2 from the germline V gene are SEHNR and FQNEAQ (reference sequence). This chain's CDR3 is CASSWGLAGGTGELFF. CDR3 sequence (DNA): TGTGCCAGCAGCTGGGGACTAGCGGGAGGCACCGGGGAGCTGTTTTTT.

Written as DNA, the CDR3 is TGCGCCAGCAGCCAAGGTCCAAGAGACTACGAGCAGTACTTC. It translates to CASSQGPRDYEQYF. V and J are TRBV4-1 and TRBJ2-7; no firm D call. CDR1 MGHRA and CDR2 YSYEKL come from the germline V gene. The V end lost 1 base, the J end lost 3 bases, and 10 bases lay between the germline ends. CDR3 size: 14 residues.

V and J are TRBV10-2 and TRBJ2-1, with 16 bases fitting TRBD2. Germline V gene lookup returns CDR1 WSHSY and CDR2 SAAADI. The CDR3 is made up of 18 amino acids. J was trimmed by 2 bases and V by 7 bases; bases with no gene match: 8. CDR3 DNA: TGCGCCAGCATTAAGGGACTAGCGGGAGGGGGAACCTACAATGAGCAGTTCTTC. Protein: CASIKGLAGGGTYNEQFF.

The genes are TRBV5-1 and TRBJ1-4; D is perhaps TRBD1 (5 bases). Trimming cost V 4 bases and J 0 bases, with 16 bases left between them. Germline values: CDR1 SGHRS, CDR2 YFSETQ. The CDR3 is 17 residues long. In nucleotides, the CDR3 is TGCGCCAGCAGCCCCCTCCGGGGCCCGACAACTAATGAAAAACTGTTTTTT. Its protein product is CASSPLRGPTTNEKLFF.

This chain uses TRBV7-9 with TRBJ2-5; D tentatively fits TRBD1 or TRBD2 (5 bases each). The germline gives CDR1 SEHNR, CDR2 FQNEAQ (reference sequence). The CDR3 is made up of 17 amino acids. Between the trimmed V and J ends, which lost 6 bases and 0 bases, there was a span of 20 bases. As DNA, the CDR3 is TGTGCCAGCAGACAACTGACCGGGACGCCTAACCAAGAGACCCAGTACTTC. Translated: CASRQLTGTPNQETQYF.

CDR3 bases: TGTGCCAGCACTACCGGGACAGCGGGTAACATTCAGTACTTC. This sequence encodes CASTTGTAGNIQYF. The chain recombines TRBV28 with TRBJ2-4; the D gene is possibly TRBD1 (7 bases). The length of the CDR3 is 14 residues. Looked up from germline, CDR1 is MDHEN and CDR2 is SYDVKM. Trimming pared 7 bases from V and 7 bases from J, leaving 17 bases between.

DNA for the CDR3: TGCGCCAGCAGCCCTACTAGCGGGATTTACAATGAGCAGTTCTTC. Translation: CASSPTSGIYNEQFF. The chain joins TRBV5-1 to TRBJ2-1; 10 nucleotides line up with TRBD2. Trimming at V came to 4 bases and at J to 4 bases, leaving 5 bases not matched to a gene. The CDR3 is 15 amino acids. CDR1 and CDR2 (germline): SGHRS, YFSETQ.

The rearrangement joins TRBV19 to TRBJ2-5, with D possibly TRBD1 on 7 matching bases. The V end lost 5 bases, the J end lost 4 bases, and 20 bases lay between the germline ends. The CDR3 contains 16 residues. Germline V gives CDR1 LNHDA, CDR2 SQIVND (reference sequence). The CDR3 DNA sequence: TGTGCCAGTAGTGTCCTTTTAGGCCAGGGGGGAGAGACCCAGTACTTC. This translates into CASSVLLGQGGETQYF.

Comments on this clone: At one end, the junction sequence differs from germline, possibly due to a read error. The chain joins TRBV5-1 to TRBJ2-1; 13 bases line up with TRBD2. CDR1 and CDR2 from the germline V gene are SGHRS and YFSETQ. CDR3 length equals 16 residues. CDR3 residues: CASSILAGGLGNERFF. DNA of the CDR3: TGCGCCAGCAGTATACTAGCGGGAGGGCTCGGCAATGAGCGGTTCTTC.

This chain links TRBV27 with TRBJ1-1, with D perhaps matching TRBD1 (5 bases). CDR1 is MNHEY and CDR2 is SMNVEV in the germline V gene (reference sequence). V shed 4 bases and J shed 1 base, with 10 bases lying between them. This CDR3 is built from 14 residues. This CDR3 is CASSSPGWNTEAFF. Here the CDR3 DNA reads TGTGCCAGCAGTTCACCAGGGTGGAACACTGAAGCTTTCTTT.

V is TRBV7-8 and J is TRBJ2-5, with 7 bases aligning to TRBD2. The CDR3 contains 16 residues. Germline lookup yields CDR1 SGHVS and CDR2 FQNEAQ. The V and J ends lost 5 bases and 2 bases, in that order; junction bases with no gene match: 11. CDR3 nucleotides: TGTGCCAGCAGCCTTCCTCCAGGACTAGAACAAGAGACCCAGTACTTC. This encodes CASSLPPGLEQETQYF.

This chain connects TRBV7-9 to TRBJ2-3; weak D call: TRBD1 (6 bases). This CDR3 has 16 amino acids. Germline V gene lookup returns CDR1 SEHNR and CDR2 FQNEAQ (reference sequence). V dropped 0 bases and J dropped 1 base, with 11 bases sitting between them. The CDR3 DNA follows: TGTGCCAGCAGCTTAGCAGGGACACTCGGCACAGATACGCAGTATTTT. Translated, it gives CASSLAGTLGTDTQYF.

The V call is TRBV19, the J call TRBJ1-5; D is undetermined. CDR1 LNHDA and CDR2 SQIVND come from the germline V gene (reference sequence). Trimming removed 1 base from V and 3 bases from J, with 7 bases in between. The CDR3 sequence is 14 residues long. The CDR3 sequence is CASSIVAANQPQHF. CDR3 coding DNA: TGTGCCAGTAGTATAGTGGCTGCCAATCAGCCCCAGCATTTT. The entire variable domain, with the rest obtained from reference TRBV19 and TRBJ1-5, is as follows: DGGITQSPKYLFRKEGQNVTLSCEQNLNHDAMYWYRQDPGQGLRLIYYSQIVNDFQKGDIAEGYSVSREKKESFPLTVTSAQKNPTAFYLCASSIVAANQPQHFGDGTRLSIL.

The chain links TRBV29-1 to TRBJ2-2; TRBD2 is a possible D gene (6 bases). There are 15 residues in the CDR3. The germline gives CDR1 SQVTM, CDR2 ANQGSEA. The V gene lost 4 bases and the J gene lost 6 bases, with 18 bases spanning the gap. CDR3: CSVVSRGREAGELFF. In nucleotides, the CDR3 is TGCAGCGTTGTAAGTCGAGGCAGGGAGGCCGGGGAGCTGTTTTTT.

The table lists this clone with a few counts. The rearrangement links TRBV14 to TRBJ1-4; 7 positions match TRBD1. CDR3 length: 16 residues. The ends lost 5 bases at V and 5 bases at J; junction bases unmatched: 11. Germline CDR1 SGHDN, CDR2 FVKESK. CDR3 sequence: CASSLLRTGSNEKLFF. DNA of the CDR3: TGTGCCAGCAGCTTGCTGAGGACAGGCTCAAATGAAAAACTGTTTTTT.

The rearrangement uses TRBV27 and TRBJ2-1; D is perhaps TRBD1 (6 bases). The CDR3 has 16 residues. V was cut by 6 bases and J by 3 bases, with 18 bases left in between. Germline-derived CDR1 and CDR2 are MNHEY and SMNVEV (reference sequence). CDR3 amino acids: CASSLGGSLLYNEQFF. The DNA of the CDR3 is TGTGCCAGCAGCCTAGGGGGTAGCCTACTCTACAATGAGCAGTTCTTC.

The V and J genes are TRBV5-1 and TRBJ2-5; D may be TRBD2 (6 bases). Trimming cost V 4 bases and J 3 bases, with 16 bases left between them. This CDR3 is built from 15 residues. Germline-derived CDR1 and CDR2 are SGHRS and YFSETQ. Here the CDR3 DNA reads TGCGCCAGCAGCCTTCAGGGCGGGATTAAAGAGACCCAGTACTTC. It codes for CASSLQGGIKETQYF.

The chain has TRBV15 and TRBJ2-7, with 11 bases that match TRBD2. The CDR3 runs 16 residues. The germline gives CDR1 LNHNV, CDR2 YYDKDF (reference sequence). V was pared by 8 bases and J by 3 bases, with 12 bases of the junction left unmatched. The CDR3 here is CATFGPGLAGGYEQYV. DNA of the CDR3: TGTGCCACCTTTGGCCCGGGGCTAGCGGGAGGCTACGAGCAGTACGTC.

The V gene is TRBV5-4, the J gene TRBJ2-5; TRBD2 matches 10 bases. CDR1 and CDR2 from the germline V gene are SGHNT and YYREEE (reference sequence). This CDR3 is built from 14 residues. Trimming removed 4 bases from V and 5 bases from J; junction bases left unmatched: 5. The CDR3 loop reads CASSPTSGRETQYF. For the CDR3, the DNA is TGTGCCAGCAGCCCGACTAGCGGGCGGGAGACCCAGTACTTC.

The rearrangement uses TRBV28 and TRBJ2-4; the match to TRBD2 covers 8 bases. With V trimmed by 3 bases and J by 0 bases, 7 bases remained unmatched. Germline CDR1 reads MDHEN; CDR2 reads SYDVKM. The CDR3 has 17 residues. The CDR3 sequence: CASSLSGLGLAKNIQYF. As DNA, the CDR3 is TGTGCCAGCAGTTTGTCGGGACTAGGGTTAGCCAAAAACATTCAGTACTTC. Filled out from reference TRBV28 and TRBJ2-4, the complete variable domain reads DVKVTQSSRYLVKRTGEKVFLECVQDMDHENMFWYRQDPGLGLRLIYFSYDVKMKEKGDIPEGYSVSREKKERFSLILESASTNQTSMYLCASSLSGLGLAKNIQYFGAGTRLSVL.

This clone was counted a few times. This specimen includes other DNA sequences encoding the same CDR3. The genes are TRBV20-1 and TRBJ2-7, with no clear D. The CDR3 contains 10 residues. The germline V and J ends were trimmed by 1 base and 2 bases, with 0 bases remaining between them. Germline V gives CDR1 DFQATT, CDR2 SNEGSKA (reference sequence). The CDR3 sequence is CSARAYEQYF. CDR3 bases: TGCAGTGCTAGAGCCTACGAGCAGTACTTC.

This rearrangement joins TRBV11-2 to TRBJ2-7; possibly TRBD1 for D (6 bases). The CDR3 sequence is 12 residues long. Germline V gene sequence: CDR1 SGHAT, CDR2 FQNNGV. Trimming removed 5 bases at V and 7 bases at J, with 12 bases between. In nucleotides, the CDR3 is TGTGCCAGCAGCCACAGGGTGGGGGAGCAGTACGTC. The encoded protein is CASSHRVGEQYV.

This rearrangement joins TRBV5-1 to TRBJ2-7; D gene ambiguous. Looked up from germline, CDR1 is SGHRS and CDR2 is YFSETQ. The CDR3 is made up of 14 amino acids. With 1 base removed from V and 3 bases from J, the gap between germline ends came to 11 bases. CDR3 in DNA: TGCGCCAGCAGCTTGAATTTCAGAGGCTACGAGCAGTACGTC. Encoded protein: CASSLNFRGYEQYV.

This sequence joins TRBV6-5 and TRBJ2-1; D may be TRBD1 (5 bases). The germline CDR1 and CDR2 sequences are MNHEY and SVGAGI. Trimming removed 4 bases at V and 7 bases at J, with 17 bases between. The CDR3 is 15 amino acids. CDR3 residues: CASSSQGKAVNEQFF. CDR3 sequence (DNA): TGTGCCAGCAGTTCGCAGGGAAAGGCTGTGAATGAGCAGTTCTTC.